This T cell receptor (beta chain) was sequenced for a study of control samples from healthy donors and cancer patients. Clones were read by immunoSEQ multiplex PCR, and TCRdb kept only the in-frame ones, dropping some. The sample records 170,000 or so clones, 90% to 95% being singletons. Trimming removed 6 bases from V and 2 bases from J, with 9 bases in between. Germline-derived CDR1 and CDR2 are SGDLS and YYNGEE. There are 13 residues in the CDR3. This clone was seen a single time. This rearrangement joins TRBV9 to TRBJ1-3; no clear D gene. This clonotype originated in a man aged 30-40 years in good health. Input material: blood. The CDR3 DNA follows: TGTGCCAGCACCCCCGAGGCTGGAAACACCATATATTTT. This sequence encodes CASTPEAGNTIYF.